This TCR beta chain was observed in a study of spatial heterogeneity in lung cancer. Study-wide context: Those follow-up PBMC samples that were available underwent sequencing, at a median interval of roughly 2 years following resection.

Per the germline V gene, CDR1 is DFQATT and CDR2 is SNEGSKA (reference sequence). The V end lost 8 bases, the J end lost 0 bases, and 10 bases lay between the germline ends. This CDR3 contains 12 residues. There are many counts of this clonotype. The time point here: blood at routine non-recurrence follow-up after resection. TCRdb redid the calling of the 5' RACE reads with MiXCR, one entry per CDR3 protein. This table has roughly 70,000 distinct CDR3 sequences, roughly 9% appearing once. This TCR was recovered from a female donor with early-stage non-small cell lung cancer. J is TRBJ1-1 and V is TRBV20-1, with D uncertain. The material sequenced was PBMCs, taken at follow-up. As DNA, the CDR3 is TGCAGTACCTCTCGCGTGAACACTGAAGCTTTCTTT. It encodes CSTSRVNTEAFF.